The 7 T cell receptor beta chains reported below all come from one sample, sequenced in a study of technical replicates of blood from a few donors. Libraries were prepared by immunoSEQ multiplex PCR; TCRdb keeps only in-frame clonotypes and omits some of them. The sample holds 80,000 or so clones; roughly 98% are singletons and the top ten take more than 0.12%. Material: T cells isolated from PBMCs. These receptors all come from a human donor in good health.

This sequence joins TRBV28 and TRBJ2-1; D possibly corresponds to TRBD1 (5 bases). This CDR3 is 14 amino acids long. The V end was cut by 5 bases, the J end by 7 bases, with 15 bases between. Germline CDR1 is MDHEN and CDR2 is SYDVKM. The CDR3: CASSRRQGRNEQFF. For the CDR3, the DNA is TGTGCCAGCAGTAGACGCCAGGGTAGGAATGAGCAGTTCTTC.

The rearrangement links TRBV29-1 to TRBJ2-7; maybe TRBD2 (5 bases). The CDR3 consists of 13 residues. Trimming cost V 0 bases and J 2 bases, with 8 bases left between them. The V gene's germline CDR1 is SQVTM and CDR2 ANQGSEA. The chain's CDR3 is CSVEEGRAYEQYF. The CDR3 nucleotides read TGCAGCGTTGAAGAGGGGAGAGCCTACGAGCAGTACTTC.

With respect to this clone: In the same sample, other DNA sequences code for this CDR3. The V and J genes are TRBV20-1 and TRBJ2-7, with D hard to call. Trimming took 5 bases from V and 3 from J, leaving 8 bases between them. This CDR3 spans 11 amino acids. Germline assignment: CDR1 DFQATT and CDR2 SNEGSKA (reference sequence). CDR3 in amino acids: CSAPLLYEQYF. In DNA form, the CDR3 reads TGCAGTGCTCCCCTCCTCTACGAGCAGTACTTC.

The chain combines TRBV2 with TRBJ2-1; possibly TRBD2 for D (5 bases). The CDR3 totals 15 residues. The germline V gene encodes CDR1 SNHLY and CDR2 FYNNEI. V dropped 4 bases and J dropped 10 bases, with 20 bases sitting between them. The CDR3 protein is CASSGSRTPRIEQFF. CDR3 bases: TGTGCCAGCAGTGGATCTCGGACTCCCAGAATAGAGCAGTTCTTC.

The V call is TRBV29-1, the J call TRBJ1-1; the match to TRBD1 covers 10 bases. The junction had 3 bases not matched to a gene; V was cut back by 4 bases and J by 4 bases. The germline gives CDR1 SQVTM, CDR2 ANQGSEA. This CDR3 is 13 amino acids long. This chain's CDR3 is CSVGWTGGTEAFF. In nucleotides, the CDR3 is TGCAGCGTTGGGTGGACAGGGGGCACTGAAGCTTTCTTT.

The V and J genes are TRBV5-4 and TRBJ1-6; D call uncertain. Between the trimmed V and J ends, which lost 5 bases and 0 bases, there was a span of 3 bases. This CDR3 comprises 13 residues. Germline V lookup: CDR1 SGHNT, CDR2 YYREEE (reference sequence). CDR3 amino acids: CASSLSYNSPLHF. CDR3 sequence (DNA): TGTGCCAGCAGTCTCTCCTATAATTCACCCCTCCACTTT.

The V call is TRBV5-1, the J call TRBJ2-5; a possible D gene is TRBD1 (6 bases). The CDR3 has 14 residues. Germline V gene sequence: CDR1 SGHRS, CDR2 YFSETQ. V gave up 4 bases and J gave up 2 bases, with 12 bases separating them. The CDR3 loop is CASSVGTPQETQYF. In DNA, the CDR3 is TGCGCCAGCAGCGTCGGGACACCTCAAGAGACCCAGTACTTC.